Listed below are T cell receptor beta chains from one sample, sequenced in a study of blood T cells in healthy people across ages. TCRdb passed the 5' RACE reads through MiXCR, listing each CDR3 protein once. The table shows some 1.7 million distinct CDR3 sequences, with under 30% occurring only once. Sequenced input: blood. These receptor sequences come from a woman aged 25 to 45 in good health. CDR3s include the opening cysteine and the closing phenylalanine or tryptophan. D genes are given only for firm matches. For some rows the clone size is stated as once, few or many, or as a class when expanded; others skip it.

CDR3aa	CDR3nt	j_gene	d_gene	abundance	v_gene
CSVGGTGGIQKLFF	TGCAGCGTTGGCGGGACAGGGGGAATTCAAAAACTGTTTTTT	TRBJ1-4	TRBD1	many	TRBV29-1
CSVGEYVQYF	TGCAGCGTTGGAGAGTACGTGCAGTACTTC	TRBJ2-4	-	few	TRBV29-1
CASSLSGAGGDTQYF	TGCGCCAGCAGCTTATCTGGAGCGGGTGGGGATACGCAGTATTTT	TRBJ2-3	-	-	TRBV5-1
CASSGGTSGGQGETQYF	TGCGCCAGCAGCGGAGGGACTAGCGGGGGCCAAGGGGAGACCCAGTACTTC	TRBJ2-5	TRBD2	many	TRBV10-2
CASSSTFGTPLPGTDTQYF	TGTGCCAGCAGCTCAACTTTTGGGACTCCCCTACCCGGCACAGATACGCAGTATTTT	TRBJ2-3	-	-	TRBV7-9
CASSLAPPGRDRGYSGANVLTF	TGTGCCAGCAGCTTAGCCCCCCCGGGCCGGGACAGGGGTTACTCTGGGGCCAACGTCCTGACTTTC	TRBJ2-6	TRBD1	-	TRBV7-2
CASSRQPGGPLHF	TGTGCCAGCAGTCGACAGCCCGGCGGACCCCTCCACTTT	TRBJ1-6	-	many	TRBV6-5
CSAHGLANNEQFF	TGCAGTGCCCATGGGCTAGCGAACAATGAGCAGTTCTTC	TRBJ2-1	-	-	TRBV20-1
CSVLGAPRTEAFF	TGCAGCGTTTTGGGGGCGCCCCGAACTGAAGCTTTCTTT	TRBJ1-1	-	few	TRBV29-1
CASSPLGETGELFF	TGTGCCAGCAGTCCCTTGGGGGAGACCGGGGAGCTGTTTTTT	TRBJ2-2	-	-	TRBV12-3/TRBV12-4
CASSFRQAGYNEQFF	TGTGCCAGCAGCTTCAGACAGGCCGGGTACAATGAGCAGTTCTTC	TRBJ2-1	-	few	TRBV6-2/TRBV6-3
CSALMSAGGPVEQFF	TGCAGTGCCCTGATGTCAGCGGGAGGTCCTGTAGAGCAGTTCTTC	TRBJ2-1	TRBD2	-	TRBV20-1
CASSLRDGSSYEQYF	TGTGCCAGCAGCCTCCGGGACGGGAGTAGCTACGAGCAGTACTTC	TRBJ2-7	-	few	TRBV6-1
CASSRALNREQYF	TGCGCCAGCAGTCGGGCCCTGAACCGCGAGCAGTACTTC	TRBJ2-7	-	-	TRBV10-1
CASSLAEGETQYF	TGTGCCAGCAGCTTAGCGGAAGGAGAGACCCAGTACTTC	TRBJ2-5	-	few	TRBV7-2
CTSSLSPGRGQETQYF	TGTACCAGCAGTTTGTCCCCCGGGCGGGGACAAGAGACCCAGTACTTC	TRBJ2-5	-	few	TRBV12-3/TRBV12-4
CASTSIADSYGYTF	TGTGCCAGCACCTCGATCGCGGACAGCTATGGCTACACCTTC	TRBJ1-2	-	many	TRBV12-3/TRBV12-4
CASTIGQTLNQPQHF	TGTGCCAGCACAATCGGGCAGACACTCAATCAGCCCCAGCATTTT	TRBJ1-5	-	-	TRBV6-2/TRBV6-3
CASSGLMVYNEQFF	TGTGCCAGCAGTGGACTTATGGTATACAATGAGCAGTTCTTC	TRBJ2-1	-	-	TRBV28
CSAQTGAQETQYF	TGCAGTGCCCAGACAGGAGCCCAAGAGACCCAGTACTTC	TRBJ2-5	-	many	TRBV20-1
CASSQDYGGSGNTIYF	TGCGCCAGCAGCCAGGATTACGGGGGCTCTGGAAACACCATATATTTT	TRBJ1-3	-	-	TRBV4-1
CASSLDGTSTDMQYF	TGTGCCAGCAGCTTAGATGGGACTAGCACAGATATGCAGTATTTT	TRBJ2-3	TRBD2	few	TRBV7-6
CASSATGGGHNEQFF	TGTGCCAGCAGTGCGACAGGGGGGGGCCACAATGAGCAGTTCTTC	TRBJ2-1	TRBD1	-	TRBV27
CASSRVTSGRDYNEQFF	TGTGCCAGCAGTCGAGTGACTAGCGGAAGGGACTACAATGAGCAGTTCTTC	TRBJ2-1	TRBD2	few	TRBV3-1
CASSVGERGPYNEQFF	TGTGCCAGCAGCGTCGGCGAGCGGGGGCCCTACAATGAGCAGTTCTTC	TRBJ2-1	TRBD2	-	TRBV9
CASIPGQGFGEQYF	TGTGCCAGCATTCCGGGACAGGGCTTTGGCGAGCAGTACTTC	TRBJ2-7	TRBD1	few	TRBV2
CASRSTDNYGYTF	TGTGCCAGCAGGTCGACAGATAACTATGGCTACACCTTC	TRBJ1-2	-	-	TRBV2
CASNNRDTGELFF	TGTGCCAGCAACAACAGGGATACCGGGGAGCTGTTTTTT	TRBJ2-2	-	-	TRBV6-6
CASRPSTGINQPQHF	TGTGCCAGCAGGCCCTCTACAGGGATCAATCAGCCCCAGCATTTT	TRBJ1-5	-	-	TRBV6-5
CASSPTRTSGRDQYF	TGTGCCAGCAGTCCAACACGGACTAGCGGGAGGGACCAGTACTTC	TRBJ2-4	TRBD2	few	TRBV6-5
CASTPWGGLIEQYF	TGTGCCAGTACCCCCTGGGGGGGTTTGATTGAGCAGTACTTC	TRBJ2-5	TRBD2	-	TRBV12-3/TRBV12-4